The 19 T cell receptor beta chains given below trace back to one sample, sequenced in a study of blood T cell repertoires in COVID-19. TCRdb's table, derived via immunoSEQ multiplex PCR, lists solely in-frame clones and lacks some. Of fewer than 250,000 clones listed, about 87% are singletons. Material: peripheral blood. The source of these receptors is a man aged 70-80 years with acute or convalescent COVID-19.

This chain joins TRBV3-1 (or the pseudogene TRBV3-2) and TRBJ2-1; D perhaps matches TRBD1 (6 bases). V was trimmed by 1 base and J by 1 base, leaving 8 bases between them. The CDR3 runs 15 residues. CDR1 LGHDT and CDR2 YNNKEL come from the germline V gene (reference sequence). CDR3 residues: CASSQVTGSYNEQFF. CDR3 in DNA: TGTGCCAGCAGCCAAGTAACAGGGTCCTACAATGAGCAGTTCTTC.

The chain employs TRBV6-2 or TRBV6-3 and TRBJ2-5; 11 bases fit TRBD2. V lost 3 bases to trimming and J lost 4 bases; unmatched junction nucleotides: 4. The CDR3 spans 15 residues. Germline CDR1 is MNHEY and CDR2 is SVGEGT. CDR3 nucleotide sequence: TGTGCCAGCAGTTATGGTAGCGGGGGGGGAGAGACCCAGTACTTC. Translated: CASSYGSGGGETQYF.

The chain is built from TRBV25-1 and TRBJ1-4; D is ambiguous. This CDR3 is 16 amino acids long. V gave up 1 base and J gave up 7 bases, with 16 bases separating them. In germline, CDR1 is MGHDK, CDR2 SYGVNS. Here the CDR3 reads CASSESMGSLGEKLFF. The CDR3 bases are TGTGCCAGCAGTGAATCTATGGGCAGTTTAGGTGAAAAACTGTTTTTT.

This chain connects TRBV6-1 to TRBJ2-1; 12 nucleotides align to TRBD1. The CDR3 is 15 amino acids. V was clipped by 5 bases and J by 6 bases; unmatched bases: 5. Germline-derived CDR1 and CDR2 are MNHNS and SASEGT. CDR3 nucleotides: TGTGCCAGCAGTCGGGACAGGGGGCTCGTCAATGAGCAGTTCTTC. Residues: CASSRDRGLVNEQFF.

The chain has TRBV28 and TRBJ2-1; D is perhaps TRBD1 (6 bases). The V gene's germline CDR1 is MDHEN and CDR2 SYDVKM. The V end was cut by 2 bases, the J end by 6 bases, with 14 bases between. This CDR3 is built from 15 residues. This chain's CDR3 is CASSLRDTDFNEQFF. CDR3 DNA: TGTGCCAGCAGTTTAAGGGACACCGACTTCAATGAGCAGTTCTTC. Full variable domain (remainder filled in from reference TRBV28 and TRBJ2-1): DVKVTQSSRYLVKRTGEKVFLECVQDMDHENMFWYRQDPGLGLRLIYFSYDVKMKEKGDIPEGYSVSREKKERFSLILESASTNQTSMYLCASSLRDTDFNEQFFGPGTRLTVL.

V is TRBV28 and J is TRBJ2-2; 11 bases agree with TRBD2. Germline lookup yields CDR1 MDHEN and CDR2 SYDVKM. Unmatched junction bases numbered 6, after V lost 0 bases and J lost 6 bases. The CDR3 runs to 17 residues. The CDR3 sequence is CASSLWGLAGGAGELFF. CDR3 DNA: TGTGCCAGCAGTTTATGGGGTCTAGCGGGAGGCGCCGGGGAGCTGTTTTTT.

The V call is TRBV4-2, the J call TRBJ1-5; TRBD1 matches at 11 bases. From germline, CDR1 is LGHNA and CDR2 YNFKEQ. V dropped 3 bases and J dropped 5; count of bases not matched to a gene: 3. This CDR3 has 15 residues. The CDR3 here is CASSHTGQGDQPQHF. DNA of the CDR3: TGTGCCAGCAGCCATACGGGACAGGGGGATCAGCCCCAGCATTTT.

CDR3 protein: CASSQVTVEETQYF. DNA of the CDR3: TGTGCCAGCAGCCAAGTCACGGTAGAAGAGACCCAGTACTTC. This chain uses TRBV4-2 with TRBJ2-5; unclear D gene. The CDR3 consists of 14 residues. Between the trimmed V and J ends, which lost 1 base and 3 bases, there was a span of 9 bases. Germline V gene data show CDR1 as LGHNA and CDR2 as YNFKEQ.

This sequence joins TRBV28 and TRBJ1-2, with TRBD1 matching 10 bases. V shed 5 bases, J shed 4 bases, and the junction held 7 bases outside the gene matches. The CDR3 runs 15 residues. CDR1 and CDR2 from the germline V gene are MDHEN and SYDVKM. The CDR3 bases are TGTGCCAGCAGTGCGCCGGGACAGGGGCGCTATGGCTACACCTTC. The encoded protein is CASSAPGQGRYGYTF.

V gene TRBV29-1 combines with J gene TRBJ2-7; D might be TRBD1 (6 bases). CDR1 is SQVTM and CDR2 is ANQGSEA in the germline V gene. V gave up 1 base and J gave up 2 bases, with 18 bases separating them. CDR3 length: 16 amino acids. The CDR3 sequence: CSVEGPGPEGAYEQYF. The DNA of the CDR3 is TGCAGCGTTGAAGGGCCCGGCCCCGAGGGGGCCTACGAGCAGTACTTC.

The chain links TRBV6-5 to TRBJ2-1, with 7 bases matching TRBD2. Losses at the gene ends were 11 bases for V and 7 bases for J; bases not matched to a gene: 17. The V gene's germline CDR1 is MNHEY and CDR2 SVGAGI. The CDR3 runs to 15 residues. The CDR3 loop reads CAAGAGTNTRNEQFF. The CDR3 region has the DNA TGTGCCGCCGGAGCGGGGACCAACACTAGGAATGAGCAGTTCTTC.

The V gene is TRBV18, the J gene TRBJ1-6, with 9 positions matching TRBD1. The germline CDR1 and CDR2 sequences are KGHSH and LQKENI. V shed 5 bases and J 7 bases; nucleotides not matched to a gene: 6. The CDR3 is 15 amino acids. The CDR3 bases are TGTGCCAGCTCAGCAGGACAGGGGAACAATTCACCCCTCCACTTT. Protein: CASSAGQGNNSPLHF.

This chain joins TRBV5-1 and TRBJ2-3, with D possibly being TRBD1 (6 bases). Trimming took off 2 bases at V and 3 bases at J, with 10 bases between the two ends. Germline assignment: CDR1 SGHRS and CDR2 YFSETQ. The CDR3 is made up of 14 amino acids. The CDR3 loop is CASSLPQGTDTQYF. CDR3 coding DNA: TGCGCCAGCAGCTTACCACAGGGTACAGATACGCAGTATTTT. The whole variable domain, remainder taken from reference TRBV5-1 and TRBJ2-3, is KAGVTQTPRYLIKTRGQQVTLSCSPISGHRSVSWYQQTPGQGLQFLFEYFSETQRNKGNFPGRFSGRQFSNSRSEMNVSTLELGDSALYLCASSLPQGTDTQYFGPGTRLTVL.

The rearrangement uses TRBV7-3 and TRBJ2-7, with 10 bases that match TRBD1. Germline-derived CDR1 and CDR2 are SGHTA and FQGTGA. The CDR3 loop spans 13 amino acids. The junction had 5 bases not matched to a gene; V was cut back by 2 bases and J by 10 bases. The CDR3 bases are TGTGCCAGCAGCTTATATGGGACAGGGGTACAGTACTTC. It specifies CASSLYGTGVQYF. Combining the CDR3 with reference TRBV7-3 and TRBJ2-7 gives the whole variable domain GAGVSQTPSNKVTEKGKYVELRCDPISGHTALYWYRQSLGQGPEFLIYFQGTGAADDSGLPNDRFFAVRPEGSVSTLKIQRTERGDSAVYLCASSLYGTGVQYFGPGTRLTVT.

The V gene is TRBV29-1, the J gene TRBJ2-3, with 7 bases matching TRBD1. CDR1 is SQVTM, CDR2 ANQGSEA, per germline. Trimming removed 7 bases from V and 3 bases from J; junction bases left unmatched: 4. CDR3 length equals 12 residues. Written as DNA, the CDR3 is TGCAGCGGAAAACAGGGGACAGATACGCAGTATTTT. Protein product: CSGKQGTDTQYF.

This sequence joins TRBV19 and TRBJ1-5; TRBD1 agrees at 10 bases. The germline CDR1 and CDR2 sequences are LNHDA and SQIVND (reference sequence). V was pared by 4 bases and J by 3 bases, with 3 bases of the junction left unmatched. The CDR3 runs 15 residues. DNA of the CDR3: TGTGCCAGTAGTACGACAGGGGGCTACAATCAGCCCCAGCATTTT. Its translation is CASSTTGGYNQPQHF.

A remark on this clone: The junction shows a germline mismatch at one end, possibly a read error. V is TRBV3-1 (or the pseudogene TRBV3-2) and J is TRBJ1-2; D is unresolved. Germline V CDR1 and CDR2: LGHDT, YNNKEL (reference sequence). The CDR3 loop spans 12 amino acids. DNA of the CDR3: TGTGCCAGCAGCCAAGATCGACGGGTGGTATCCTTC. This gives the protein CASSQDRRVVSF.

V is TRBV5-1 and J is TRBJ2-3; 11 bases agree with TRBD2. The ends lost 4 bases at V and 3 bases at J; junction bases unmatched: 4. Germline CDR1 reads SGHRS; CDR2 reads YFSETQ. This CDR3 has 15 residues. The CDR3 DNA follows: TGCGCCAGCAGCCCAATAGCGGGAGGGACAGATACGCAGTATTTT. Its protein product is CASSPIAGGTDTQYF.

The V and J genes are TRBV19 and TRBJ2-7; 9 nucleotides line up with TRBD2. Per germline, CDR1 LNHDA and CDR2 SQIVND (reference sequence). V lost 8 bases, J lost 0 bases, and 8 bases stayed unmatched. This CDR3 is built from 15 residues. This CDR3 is CASGRAGGLSYEQYF. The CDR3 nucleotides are TGTGCCAGTGGAAGAGCGGGAGGTCTCTCCTACGAGCAGTACTTC.